Following are 18 T cell receptor beta chains from one sample sequenced in a study of radiation and T cells in renal cell carcinoma. Libraries were prepared by immunoSEQ multiplex PCR; TCRdb keeps only in-frame clonotypes and omits some of them. The table shows 97,000 or so clones, with approximately 80% occurring only once. Indicated time point: blood 4 weeks post-SBRT, at nephrectomy. This sample's treatment: 15 Gy SBRT to primary tumor, nephrectomy 4 weeks later. This specimen consisted of blood, obtained from a patient whose treatment included radiotherapy and nephrectomy. All receptors derive from a man in his sixties with renal cell carcinoma.

This chain uses TRBV10-1 with TRBJ2-7; TRBD2 aligns across 15 bases. The V and J ends lost 8 bases and 6 bases, in that order; junction bases with no gene match: 11. The germline V gene has CDR1 WNHNN and CDR2 SYGVQD (reference sequence). The CDR3 length is 16 residues. The CDR3 nucleotides are TGCGCCAGCTGCCGGACTAGCGGGAGGGCCGTCTGCGAGCAGTACTTC. As protein: CASCRTSGRAVCEQYF.

This chain uses TRBV7-2 with TRBJ1-1; a weak D match, TRBD1 (6 bases). Between the trimmed V and J ends, which lost 1 base and 1 base, there was a span of 10 bases. Germline CDR1 and CDR2: SGHTA and FQGNSA. This CDR3 region has 15 residues. CDR3 protein: CASSLVGGRNTEAFF. DNA for the CDR3: TGTGCCAGCAGCTTAGTCGGGGGGCGGAACACTGAAGCTTTCTTT.

V is TRBV4-3 and J is TRBJ2-1, with 8 bases that match TRBD2. Trimming removed 0 bases from V and 0 bases from J; junction bases left unmatched: 4. The germline CDR1 and CDR2 sequences are LGHNA and YSLEER. The CDR3 is made up of 17 amino acids. CDR3 sequence reads: CASSQEVAGSSYNEQFF. Here the CDR3 DNA reads TGCGCCAGCAGCCAAGAAGTAGCGGGGAGCTCCTACAATGAGCAGTTCTTC.

V usage is TRBV27 and J usage is TRBJ2-2, with D possibly being TRBD1 (5 bases). The CDR3 has 15 residues. V lost 6 bases and J lost 4, with 15 bases in between. Germline lookup yields CDR1 MNHEY and CDR2 SMNVEV (reference sequence). CDR3 in amino acids: CASRTSGPVTGELFF. CDR3 bases: TGTGCCAGCAGGACCTCAGGGCCGGTCACCGGGGAGCTGTTTTTT.

This clone was recorded only once. This chain joins TRBV18 and TRBJ1-1; D may be TRBD1 (6 bases). The germline V and J ends were trimmed by 6 bases and 4 bases, with 24 bases remaining between them. CDR1 and CDR2 (germline): KGHSH, LQKENI. The CDR3 loop spans 17 amino acids. This CDR3 is CASSISLTGLGSTEAFF. CDR3 bases: TGTGCCAGCTCCATCTCCCTAACAGGGCTGGGGAGCACTGAAGCTTTCTTT. Variable domain in full (rest from reference TRBV18 and TRBJ1-1): NAGVMQNPRHLVRRRGQEARLRCSPMKGHSHVYWYRQLPEEGLKFMVYLQKENIIDESGMPKERFSAEFPKEGPSILRIQQVVRGDSAAYFCASSISLTGLGSTEAFFGQGTRLTVV.

The chain combines TRBV19 with TRBJ2-5; 9 nucleotides align to TRBD2. The ends lost 5 bases at V and 5 bases at J; junction bases unmatched: 9. There are 15 residues in the CDR3. CDR1 and CDR2 (germline): LNHDA, SQIVND (reference sequence). The CDR3 nucleotides are TGTGCCAGTAGTCCTCGAGGACTAGCGACGGAGACCCAGTACTTC. It translates to CASSPRGLATETQYF.

The rearrangement links TRBV27 to TRBJ1-2, with 10 positions matching TRBD1. The junction had 14 bases not matched to a gene; V was cut back by 4 bases and J by 6 bases. The length of the CDR3 is 17 residues. Germline CDR1 is MNHEY and CDR2 is SMNVEV (reference sequence). The CDR3 reads CASSSGGTGALKHGYTF. CDR3 DNA sequence: TGTGCCAGCAGTTCAGGGGGGACAGGGGCGTTAAAACATGGCTACACCTTC.

Of note for this clone: One end of the junction does not line up with germline, which may come from a read error. The gene calls are TRBV5-1 and TRBJ2-7; 10 bases are shared with TRBD1. The CDR3 sequence is 15 residues long. Germline V gene lookup returns CDR1 SGHRS and CDR2 YFSETQ. CDR3 sequence reads: CASSLGQGTPYEQYF. The CDR3 nucleotides read TGCGCCAGCAGTTTGGGACAGGGGACACCCTACGAGCAGTACTTC.

The rearrangement links TRBV11-1 to TRBJ2-3; D unresolved. Germline loops: CDR1 SGHAT, CDR2 FQDESV (reference sequence). This CDR3 region has 12 residues. Trimming left V 4 bases short and J 4 bases short, with 6 bases between. This CDR3 is CASSSWADTQYF. CDR3 nucleotide sequence: TGTGCCAGCAGCTCTTGGGCAGATACGCAGTATTTT.

The rearrangement joins TRBV4-1 to TRBJ2-5; 8 bases are a match to TRBD1. The tail of the sequence fits TRBJ2-7 better, so the J call may be wrong. Germline CDR1 is MGHRA and CDR2 is YSYEKL. This CDR3 spans 16 amino acids. The DNA for the CDR3 is TGCGCCAGCAGCCCCAGCCGGGACAGGACGCCCTACGAGCAGTACTTC. Its translation is CASSPSRDRTPYEQYF.

The CDR3 DNA sequence: TGTGCCAGCAGCCCAACGCCCCGAGGGGGGGAGACCCAGTACTTC. Translated: CASSPTPRGGETQYF. The chain recombines TRBV7-9 with TRBJ2-5; TRBD1 or TRBD2 may be the D gene (6 bases each). The V and J ends lost 5 bases and 5 bases respectively, with 18 bases between them. The germline CDR1 and CDR2 sequences are SEHNR and FQNEAQ (reference sequence). CDR3 size: 15 residues.

The rearrangement links TRBV30 to TRBJ2-7; D is unresolved. Trimming cost V 0 bases and J 13 bases, with 13 bases left between them. CDR1 is GTSNPN and CDR2 is SVGIG in the germline V gene (reference sequence). The CDR3 contains 11 residues. The CDR3 nucleotides read TGTGCCTGGAGTGTGGAAGTGGGAACATACTTC. The encoded protein is CAWSVEVGTYF.

This clone occurred once. The rearrangement uses TRBV9 and TRBJ2-3, with D tentatively TRBD1 (5 bases). CDR3 length equals 13 residues. V shed 1 base and J shed 6 bases, with 9 bases lying between them. Looked up from germline, CDR1 is SGDLS and CDR2 is YYNGEE. In DNA, the CDR3 is TGTGCCAGCAGCGTAACCAGACAGGATACGCAGTATTTT. Amino acid sequence: CASSVTRQDTQYF.

This clone has only a few counts. This chain connects TRBV6-6 to TRBJ1-1, with a tentative D call TRBD1 (6 bases). Germline CDR1 and CDR2: MNHNY and SVGAGI (reference sequence). V lost 7 bases and J lost 6, with 15 bases in between. The CDR3 consists of 13 residues. The CDR3 spells CASMQDRRAEAFF. CDR3 bases: TGTGCCAGCATGCAAGACAGGCGGGCTGAAGCTTTCTTT.

This sequence joins TRBV19 and TRBJ2-7; perhaps D is TRBD1 or TRBD2 (5 bases each). The CDR3 has 15 amino acids. The germline V and J ends were trimmed by 5 bases and 1 base, with 15 bases remaining between them. Germline CDR1 is LNHDA and CDR2 is SQIVND (reference sequence). CDR3 in DNA: TGTGCCAGTAGTGGTCCCGGGACGGAATCCTACGAGCAGTACTTC. Translation gives CASSGPGTESYEQYF.

The chain combines TRBV5-1 with TRBJ2-2; the match to TRBD2 covers 7 bases. The germline V gene encodes CDR1 SGHRS and CDR2 YFSETQ. Trimming at V came to 0 bases and at J to 3 bases, leaving 14 bases not matched to a gene. The CDR3 length is 19 residues. The CDR3 here is CASSLVRRRGGKYTGELFF. The CDR3 nucleotides read TGCGCCAGCAGCTTGGTCCGCAGGAGGGGAGGGAAGTACACCGGGGAGCTGTTTTTT.

The chain joins TRBV29-1 to TRBJ2-1; 7 bases line up with TRBD2. This CDR3 contains 16 residues. CDR1 is SQVTM, CDR2 ANQGSEA, per germline. The V segment lost 2 bases and the J segment 2 bases; nucleotides outside the gene matches: 9. DNA of the CDR3: TGCAGCGTTGAAAACCCACTAGCGCCTGCCTACAATGAGCAGTTCTTC. Protein: CSVENPLAPAYNEQFF.

This rearrangement joins TRBV5-8 to TRBJ1-1; TRBD1 aligns across 7 bases. The V gene's germline CDR1 is SGHTS and CDR2 YDEGEE. Trimming cost V 4 bases and J 1 base; bases outside gene matches: 7. This CDR3 contains 15 residues. As DNA, the CDR3 is TGTGCCAGCAGCCTAGGGGACAGCTGGAACACTGAAGCTTTCTTT. The encoded protein is CASSLGDSWNTEAFF.